This record concerns one T cell receptor beta chain sequence. The antigen remains undetermined. This entry is derived from a study of Ad26.COV2.S vaccination and SARS-CoV-2 variants. Turning to the study itself: Donor joined the COV1001 Ad26.COV2.S trial arm. Dosing was one shot or two shots 56 days apart.

CDR3 length: 15 amino acids. Unmatched junction bases numbered 5, after V lost 0 bases and J lost 6 bases. The germline V gene has CDR1 SGDLS and CDR2 YYNGEE. Method: immunoSEQ multiplex PCR; TCRdb's copy keeps in-frame clones and lacks some. The top ten clones hold around 1.8% of a sample with about 370,000 clones, roughly 90% of them seen once. The study's findings and limits: There was a possibility that the TCR breadth and depth analyses underestimated total T cell responses.

Treatment reported: around 19 received Ad26.COV2.S at low or high dose, single or two shots; 5 received placebo; per-sample allocation not given. Vaccine and placebo recipients were sampled on day 63 after the first injection. An Ad26 vector expressing Wuhan-strain SARS-CoV-2 spike constituted the vaccine. This chain connects TRBV9 to TRBJ2-1, with 8 nucleotides matching TRBD2. Specimen: peripheral blood, collected in a trial of Ad26.COV2.S vaccine versus placebo. The clonotype comes from a person aged 18 to 65 who received the Ad26.COV2.S COVID-19 vaccine or a placebo. CDR3 sequence (DNA): TGTGCCAGCAGCGTAGCGGGAGGGCAGGGCAATGAGCAGTTCTTC. Protein sequence: CASSVAGGQGNEQFF.